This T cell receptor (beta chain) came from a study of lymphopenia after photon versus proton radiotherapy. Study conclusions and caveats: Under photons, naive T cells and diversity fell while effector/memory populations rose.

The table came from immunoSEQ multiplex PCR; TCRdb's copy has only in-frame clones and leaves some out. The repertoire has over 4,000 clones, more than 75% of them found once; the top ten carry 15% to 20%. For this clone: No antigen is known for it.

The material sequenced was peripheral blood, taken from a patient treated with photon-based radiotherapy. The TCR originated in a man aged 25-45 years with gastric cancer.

DNA for the CDR3: TGTGCCAGCAGCCAAGGACAAGGGGGGACCCAGTACTTC. Protein product: CASSQGQGGTQYF. The V gene is TRBV14, the J gene TRBJ2-5, with D possibly being TRBD1 (6 bases). This CDR3 has 13 residues. The germline V and J ends were trimmed by 1 base and 7 bases, with 10 bases remaining between them. CDR1 is SGHDN and CDR2 is FVKESK in the germline V gene.